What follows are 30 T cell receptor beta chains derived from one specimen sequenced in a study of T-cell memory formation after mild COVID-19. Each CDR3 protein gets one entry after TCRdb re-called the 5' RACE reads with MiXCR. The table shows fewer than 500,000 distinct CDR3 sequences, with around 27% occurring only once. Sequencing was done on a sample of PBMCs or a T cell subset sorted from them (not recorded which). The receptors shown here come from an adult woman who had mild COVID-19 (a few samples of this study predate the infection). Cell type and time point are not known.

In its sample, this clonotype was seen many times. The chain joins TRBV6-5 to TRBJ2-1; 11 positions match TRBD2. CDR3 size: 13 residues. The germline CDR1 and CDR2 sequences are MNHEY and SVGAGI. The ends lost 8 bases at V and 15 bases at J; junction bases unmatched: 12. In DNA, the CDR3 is TGTGCCAGCTGCCCGCTAGCGGGGGGCGAGTGGTTCTTC. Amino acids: CASCPLAGGEWFF.

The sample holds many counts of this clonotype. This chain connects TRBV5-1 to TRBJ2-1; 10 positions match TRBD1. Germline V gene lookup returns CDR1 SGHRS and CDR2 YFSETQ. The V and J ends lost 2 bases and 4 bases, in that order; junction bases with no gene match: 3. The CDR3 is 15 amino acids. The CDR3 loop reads CASSFRDRGYNEQFF. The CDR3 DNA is TGCGCCAGCAGCTTCCGGGACAGGGGATACAATGAGCAGTTCTTC.

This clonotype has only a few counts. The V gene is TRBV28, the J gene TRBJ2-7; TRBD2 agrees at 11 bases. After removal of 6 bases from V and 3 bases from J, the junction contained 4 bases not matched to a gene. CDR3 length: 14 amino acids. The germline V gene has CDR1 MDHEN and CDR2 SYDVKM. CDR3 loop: CASRGLAELYEQYF. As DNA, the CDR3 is TGTGCCAGCAGGGGACTAGCGGAGCTCTACGAGCAGTACTTC.

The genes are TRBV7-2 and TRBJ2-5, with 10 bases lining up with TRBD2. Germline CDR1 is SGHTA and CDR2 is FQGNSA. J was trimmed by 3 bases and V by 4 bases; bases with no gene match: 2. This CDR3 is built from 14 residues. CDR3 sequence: CASSSGTSEETQYF. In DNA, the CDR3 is TGTGCCAGCAGCTCCGGGACTAGCGAAGAGACCCAGTACTTC.

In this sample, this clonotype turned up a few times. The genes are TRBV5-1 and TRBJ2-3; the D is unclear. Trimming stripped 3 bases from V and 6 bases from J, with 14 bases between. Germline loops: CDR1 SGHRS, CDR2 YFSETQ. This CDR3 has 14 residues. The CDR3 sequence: CASSYRGPRDTQYF. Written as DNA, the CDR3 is TGCGCCAGCAGCTACCGCGGTCCAAGGGATACGCAGTATTTT.

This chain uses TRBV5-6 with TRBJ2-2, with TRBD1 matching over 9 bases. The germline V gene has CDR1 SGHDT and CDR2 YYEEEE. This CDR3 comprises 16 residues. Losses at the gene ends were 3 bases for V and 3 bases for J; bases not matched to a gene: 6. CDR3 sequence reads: CASSSGTGWDTGELFF. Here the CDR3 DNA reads TGTGCCAGCAGCTCCGGGACAGGGTGGGACACCGGGGAGCTGTTTTTT.

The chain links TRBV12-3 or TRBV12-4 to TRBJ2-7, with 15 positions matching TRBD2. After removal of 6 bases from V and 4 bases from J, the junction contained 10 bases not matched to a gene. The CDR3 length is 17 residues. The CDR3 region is CASSLGLAGGSGYEQYF. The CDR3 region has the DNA TGTGCCAGCAGCCTGGGACTAGCGGGAGGTTCCGGATACGAGCAGTACTTC.

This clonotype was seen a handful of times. The DNA of the CDR3 is TGCGCCAGCAGCCAAGAAGGGCTAGCGAGGGGAGATACGCAGTATTTT. Translated: CASSQEGLARGDTQYF. V usage is TRBV4-3 and J usage is TRBJ2-3; tentative D call: TRBD2 (6 bases). The CDR3 extends over 16 amino acids. V dropped 0 bases and J dropped 5 bases, with 15 bases sitting between them. Germline CDR1 and CDR2: LGHNA and YSLEER.

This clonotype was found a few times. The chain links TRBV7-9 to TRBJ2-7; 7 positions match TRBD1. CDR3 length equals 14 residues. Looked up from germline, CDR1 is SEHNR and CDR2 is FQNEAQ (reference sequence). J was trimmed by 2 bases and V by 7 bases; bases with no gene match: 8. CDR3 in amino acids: CASTLPGQTYEQYF. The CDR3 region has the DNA TGTGCCAGCACCCTACCGGGACAGACCTACGAGCAGTACTTC.

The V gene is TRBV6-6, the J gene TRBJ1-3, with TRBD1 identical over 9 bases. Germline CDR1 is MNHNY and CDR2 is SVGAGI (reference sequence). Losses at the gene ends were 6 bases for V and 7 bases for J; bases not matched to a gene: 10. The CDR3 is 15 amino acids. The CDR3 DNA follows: TGTGCCAGCAGCCATCCGGGACAGGGTTTTAACACCATATATTTT. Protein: CASSHPGQGFNTIYF.

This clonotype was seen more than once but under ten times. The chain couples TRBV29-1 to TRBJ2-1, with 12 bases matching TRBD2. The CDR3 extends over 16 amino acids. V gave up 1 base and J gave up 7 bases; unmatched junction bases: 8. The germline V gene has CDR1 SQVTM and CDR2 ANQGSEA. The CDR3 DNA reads TGCAGCGTTGAAGGGAAGGCTAGCGGGAGGGCGAATGAGCAGTTCTTC. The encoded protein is CSVEGKASGRANEQFF.

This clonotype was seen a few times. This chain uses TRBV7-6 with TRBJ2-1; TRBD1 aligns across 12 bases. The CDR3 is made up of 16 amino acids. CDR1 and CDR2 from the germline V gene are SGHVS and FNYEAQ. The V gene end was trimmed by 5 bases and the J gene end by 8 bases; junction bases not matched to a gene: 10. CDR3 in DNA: TGTGCCAGCAGCAACCCCTGGGGACAGGGGGCCCATGAGCAGTTCTTC. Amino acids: CASSNPWGQGAHEQFF.

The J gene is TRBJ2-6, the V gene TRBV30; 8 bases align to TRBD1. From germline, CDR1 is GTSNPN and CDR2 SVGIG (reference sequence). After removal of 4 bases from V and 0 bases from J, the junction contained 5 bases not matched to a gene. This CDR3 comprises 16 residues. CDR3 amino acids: CAWIGTGFSGANVLTF. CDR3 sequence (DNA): TGTGCCTGGATTGGGACAGGTTTCTCTGGGGCCAACGTCCTGACTTTC.

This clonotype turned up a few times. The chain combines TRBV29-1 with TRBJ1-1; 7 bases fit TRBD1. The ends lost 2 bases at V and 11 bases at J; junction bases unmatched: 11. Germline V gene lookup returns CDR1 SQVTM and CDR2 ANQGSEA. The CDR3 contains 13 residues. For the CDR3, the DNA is TGCAGCGTTGAAAACAGGGGCAATGGTCGGGCTTTCTTT. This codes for CSVENRGNGRAFF.

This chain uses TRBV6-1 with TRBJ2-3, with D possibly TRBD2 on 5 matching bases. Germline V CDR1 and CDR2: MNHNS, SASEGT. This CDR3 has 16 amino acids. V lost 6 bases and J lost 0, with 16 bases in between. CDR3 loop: CASSPFRGPSTDTQYF. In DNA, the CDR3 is TGTGCCAGCAGCCCCTTTAGAGGGCCGAGCACAGATACGCAGTATTTT.

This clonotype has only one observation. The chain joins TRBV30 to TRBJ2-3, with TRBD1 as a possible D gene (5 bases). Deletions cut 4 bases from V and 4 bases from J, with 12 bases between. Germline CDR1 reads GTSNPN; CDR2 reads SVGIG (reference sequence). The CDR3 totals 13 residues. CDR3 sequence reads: CAWNQGSSDTQYF. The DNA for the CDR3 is TGTGCCTGGAACCAGGGTTCGTCAGATACGCAGTATTTT.

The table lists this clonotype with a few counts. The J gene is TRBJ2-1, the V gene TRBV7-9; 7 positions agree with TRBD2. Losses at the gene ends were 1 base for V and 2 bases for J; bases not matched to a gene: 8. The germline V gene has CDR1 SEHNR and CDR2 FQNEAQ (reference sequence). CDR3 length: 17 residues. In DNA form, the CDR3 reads TGTGCCAGCAGCTTAGACTTACTAGCGCCTACCTACAATGAGCAGTTCTTC. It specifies CASSLDLLAPTYNEQFF.

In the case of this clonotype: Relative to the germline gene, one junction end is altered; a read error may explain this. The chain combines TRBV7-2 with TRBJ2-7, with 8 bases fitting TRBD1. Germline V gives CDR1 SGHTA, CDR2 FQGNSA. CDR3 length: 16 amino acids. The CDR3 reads CASSLKSGQGIYEKYF. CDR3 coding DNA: TGTGCCAGCAGCTTAAAGTCCGGACAGGGCATCTACGAGAAGTACTTC.

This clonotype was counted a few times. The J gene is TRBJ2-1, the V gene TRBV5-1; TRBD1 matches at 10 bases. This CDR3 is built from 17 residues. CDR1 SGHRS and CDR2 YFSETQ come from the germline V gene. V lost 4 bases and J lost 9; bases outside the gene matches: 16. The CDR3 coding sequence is TGCGCCAGCAGCGAACGGGCCCGGGACAGGGGCCTTGGTGAGCAGTTCTTC. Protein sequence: CASSERARDRGLGEQFF.

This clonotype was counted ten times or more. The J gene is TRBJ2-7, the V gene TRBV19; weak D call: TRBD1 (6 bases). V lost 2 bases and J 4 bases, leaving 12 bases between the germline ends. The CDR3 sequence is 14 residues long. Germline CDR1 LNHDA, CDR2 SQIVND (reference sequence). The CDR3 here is CASSILPGEYEQYF. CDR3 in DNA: TGTGCCAGTAGTATATTGCCAGGGGAATACGAGCAGTACTTC.

CDR3 amino acids: CASSLGLAPTRDEQFF. CDR3 coding DNA: TGTGCCAGCAGCTTGGGACTAGCGCCAACCAGGGATGAGCAGTTCTTC. This chain joins TRBV7-9 and TRBJ2-1; 10 nucleotides line up with TRBD2. This CDR3 has 16 residues. The V gene's germline CDR1 is SEHNR and CDR2 FQNEAQ (reference sequence). With 3 bases clipped from V and 8 bases from J, the junction kept 10 bases outside the gene matches.

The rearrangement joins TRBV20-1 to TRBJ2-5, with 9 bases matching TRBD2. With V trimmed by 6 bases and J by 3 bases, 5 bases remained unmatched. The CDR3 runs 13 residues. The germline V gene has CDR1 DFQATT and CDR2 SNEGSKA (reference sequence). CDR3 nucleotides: TGCAGTGCCAGTAGCGGGGGAAAAGAGACCCAGTACTTC. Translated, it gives CSASSGGKETQYF.

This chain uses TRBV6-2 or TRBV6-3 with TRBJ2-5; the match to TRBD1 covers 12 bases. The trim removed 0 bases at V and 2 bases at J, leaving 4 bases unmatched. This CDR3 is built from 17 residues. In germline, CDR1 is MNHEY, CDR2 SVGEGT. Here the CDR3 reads CASSYSRDRGHQETQYF. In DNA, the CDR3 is TGTGCCAGCAGTTACTCCCGGGACAGGGGGCATCAAGAGACCCAGTACTTC.

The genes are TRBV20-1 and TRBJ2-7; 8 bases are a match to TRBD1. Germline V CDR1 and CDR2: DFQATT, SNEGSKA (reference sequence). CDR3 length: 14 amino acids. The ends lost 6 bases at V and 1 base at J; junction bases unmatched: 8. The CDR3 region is CSARRRQGSYEQYF. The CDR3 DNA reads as TGCAGTGCAAGAAGAAGACAGGGGTCCTACGAGCAGTACTTC.

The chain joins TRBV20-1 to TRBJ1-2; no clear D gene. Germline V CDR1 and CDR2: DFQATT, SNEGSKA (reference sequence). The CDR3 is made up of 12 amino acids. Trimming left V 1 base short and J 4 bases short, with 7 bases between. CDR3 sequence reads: CSARAWSYGYTF. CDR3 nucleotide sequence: TGCAGTGCTAGAGCGTGGAGCTATGGCTACACCTTC.

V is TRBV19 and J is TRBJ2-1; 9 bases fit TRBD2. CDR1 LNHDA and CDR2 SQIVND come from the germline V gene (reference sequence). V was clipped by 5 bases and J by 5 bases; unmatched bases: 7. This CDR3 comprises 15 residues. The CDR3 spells CASSLLGGRDNEQFF. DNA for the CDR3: TGTGCCAGTAGTCTCCTGGGCGGGAGGGACAATGAGCAGTTCTTC.

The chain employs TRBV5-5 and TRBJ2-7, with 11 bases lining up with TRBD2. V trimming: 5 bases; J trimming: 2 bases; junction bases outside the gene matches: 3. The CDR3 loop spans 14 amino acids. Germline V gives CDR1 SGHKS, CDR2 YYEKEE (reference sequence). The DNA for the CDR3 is TGTGCCAGCAGGGGGACTAGCGGAACCTACGAGCAGTACTTC. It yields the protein CASRGTSGTYEQYF. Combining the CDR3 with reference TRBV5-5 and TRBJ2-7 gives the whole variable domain DAGVTQSPTHLIKTRGQQVTLRCSPISGHKSVSWYQQVLGQGPQFIFQYYEKEERGRGNFPDRFSARQFPNYSSELNVNALLLGDSALYLCASRGTSGTYEQYFGPGTRLTVT.

The CDR3 DNA reads TGTGCCAGCAGTTGGATGTTGGGGGCTGGAGGCTACACCTTC. Translation: CASSWMLGAGGYTF. V usage is TRBV12-3 or TRBV12-4 and J usage is TRBJ1-2; perhaps TRBD1 as D (6 bases). Trimming pared 4 bases from V and 8 bases from J, leaving 17 bases between. The CDR3 has 14 residues.

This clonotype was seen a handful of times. The CDR3 loop reads CASSQGRRGTDTQYF. CDR3 coding DNA: TGTGCCAGCAGCCAAGGACGGCGGGGCACAGATACGCAGTATTTT. This sequence joins TRBV14 and TRBJ2-3, with D maybe TRBD2 (5 bases). The germline V gene encodes CDR1 SGHDN and CDR2 FVKESK. This CDR3 has 15 amino acids. The germline V and J ends were trimmed by 1 base and 1 base, with 9 bases remaining between them.

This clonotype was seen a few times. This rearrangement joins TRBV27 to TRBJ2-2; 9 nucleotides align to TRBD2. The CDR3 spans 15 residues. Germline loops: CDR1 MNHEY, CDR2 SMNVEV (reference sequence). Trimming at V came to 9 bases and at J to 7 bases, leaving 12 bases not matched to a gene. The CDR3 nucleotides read TGTGCCAGTACCCGGCGGGAGGGCCTGATCGGGGAGCTGTTTTTT. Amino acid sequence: CASTRREGLIGELFF.